This passage covers 6 T cell receptor beta chains from one sample sequenced in a study of identical twins. TCRdb itself ran the 5' RACE reads through MiXCR, one entry per CDR3 protein. The profile shows 460,000 or so distinct CDR3 sequences, over 12% of them singletons. In addition, the sample was reused for a study of yellow fever vaccine responses in identical twins.

The sample comprised CD4+ T cells sorted from blood. The source is a woman under 30 in good health.

The chain employs TRBV15 and TRBJ1-5; 9 bases are shared with TRBD1. V was clipped by 0 bases and J by 1 base; unmatched bases: 4. The CDR3 extends over 17 amino acids. Looked up from germline, CDR1 is LNHNV and CDR2 is YYDKDF (reference sequence). This CDR3 is CATSRDTGGRSNQPQHF. The CDR3, as DNA: TGTGCCACCAGCAGAGATACAGGGGGCCGGAGCAATCAGCCCCAGCATTTT.

The gene calls are TRBV5-1 and TRBJ2-6; 9 bases map to TRBD1. V lost 4 bases, J lost 5 bases, and 16 bases stayed unmatched. The CDR3 totals 19 residues. Germline loops: CDR1 SGHRS, CDR2 YFSETQ. CDR3 region: CASSPQAGQGSIWANVLTF. In nucleotides, the CDR3 is TGCGCCAGCAGCCCACAGGCCGGACAGGGGTCTATCTGGGCCAACGTCCTGACTTTC.

The J gene is TRBJ2-7, the V gene TRBV20-1; 7 nucleotides match TRBD1. CDR3 size: 15 residues. V shed 6 bases and J 2 bases; nucleotides not matched to a gene: 13. From germline, CDR1 is DFQATT and CDR2 SNEGSKA (reference sequence). CDR3 in DNA: TGCAGTGCCCGTTCGACAGGGCCTATAACCTACGAGCAGTACTTC. Translated, it gives CSARSTGPITYEQYF.

This clonotype has more than one count but fewer than ten. The chain has TRBV29-1 and TRBJ1-1; D perhaps matches TRBD1 (5 bases). The germline V gene has CDR1 SQVTM and CDR2 ANQGSEA. Trimming pared 6 bases from V and 2 bases from J, leaving 16 bases between. The CDR3 sequence is 14 residues long. The CDR3, as DNA: TGCAGCGTCGCCAAGGCGGGGCTCAACACTGAAGCTTTCTTT. Translation gives CSVAKAGLNTEAFF.

The V call is TRBV3-1, the J call TRBJ2-2; 7 bases fit TRBD1. The CDR3 runs 15 residues. CDR1 and CDR2 from the germline V gene are LGHDT and YNNKEL (reference sequence). J was trimmed by 7 bases and V by 1 base; bases with no gene match: 6. CDR3 amino acids: CASSQAGGVGGELFF. The CDR3 DNA follows: TGTGCCAGCAGCCAAGCAGGGGGAGTCGGCGGGGAGCTGTTTTTT.

This clonotype appeared a few times. The chain links TRBV14 to TRBJ2-1; 12 bases are a match to TRBD2. Germline V CDR1 and CDR2: SGHDN, FVKESK. The ends lost 4 bases at V and 4 bases at J; junction bases unmatched: 5. The CDR3 is made up of 16 amino acids. CDR3 residues: CASSRDGLAGYNEQFF. The CDR3 nucleotides read TGTGCCAGCAGCCGAGATGGACTAGCGGGGTACAATGAGCAGTTCTTC.